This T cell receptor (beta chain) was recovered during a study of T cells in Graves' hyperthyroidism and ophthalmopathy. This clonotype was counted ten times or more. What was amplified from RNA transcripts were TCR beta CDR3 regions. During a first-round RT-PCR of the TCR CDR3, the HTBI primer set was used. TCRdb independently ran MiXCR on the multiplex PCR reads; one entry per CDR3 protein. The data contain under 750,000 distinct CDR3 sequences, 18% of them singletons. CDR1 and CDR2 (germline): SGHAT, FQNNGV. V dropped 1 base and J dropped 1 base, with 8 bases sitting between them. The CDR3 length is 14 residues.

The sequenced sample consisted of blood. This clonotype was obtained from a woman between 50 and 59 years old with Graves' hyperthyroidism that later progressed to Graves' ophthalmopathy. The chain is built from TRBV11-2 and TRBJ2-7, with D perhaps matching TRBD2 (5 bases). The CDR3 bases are TGTGCCAGCAGCTTAGTGTGGGAGTCCTACGAGCAGTACTTC. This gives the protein CASSLVWESYEQYF. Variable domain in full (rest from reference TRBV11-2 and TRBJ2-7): EAGVAQSPRYKIIEKRQSVAFWCNPISGHATLYWYQQILGQGPKLLIQFQNNGVVDDSQLPKDRFSAERLKGVDSTLKIQPAKLEDSAVYLCASSLVWESYEQYFGPGTRLTVT.